This T cell receptor (beta chain) was recovered during a study of shared clonotypes between healthy human individuals. In the study overall: Per donor, CD8 memory used one plate, CD8 naive used two, CD4 memory used three and CD4 naive used three. Findings and limits, study-wide: The researchers took only blood, and tissue repertoires probably look different.

Generated by immunoSEQ multiplex PCR, the TCRdb table keeps only in-frame clones and is missing some. The data hold about 1.1 million clones, with roughly 77% observed a single time. Turning to this clone: Its antigen remains unidentified.

This TCR came from a man aged 18 to 35 in good health. Some clones in this sample may be carry-over from other donors' samples. Sequencing used memory CD4+ T cells from PBMCs. Subset: CD45RA-negative fraction.

CDR3 sequence: CASSQDRPSHNEQFF. Here the CDR3 DNA reads TGCGCCAGCAGCCAAGACCGACCCAGCCACAATGAGCAGTTCTTC. The rearrangement joins TRBV4-1 to TRBJ2-1, with D unclear. Between the trimmed V and J ends, which lost 0 bases and 5 bases, there was a span of 11 bases. The CDR3 sequence is 15 residues long. Germline CDR1 reads MGHRA; CDR2 reads YSYEKL.